This T cell receptor (beta chain) comes out of a study of CD8+ T cells in alopecia areata. It was from PBMCs that CD4+ and CD8+ T cells were sorted. Findings of the study overall: In lesional scalp, particularly from alopecia totalis/universalis, clonality was higher than in normal scalp. Sequencing of scalp samples also includes resident alphabeta T cells from normal skin.

This clone was picked up a small number of times. Antigen specificity is unknown. CDR1 and CDR2 from the germline V gene are SQVTM and ANQGSEA. There are 14 residues in the CDR3. The ends lost 3 bases at V and 3 bases at J; junction bases unmatched: 7. RNA extraction was followed by reverse transcription into cDNA, which acted as the sequencing template. The table came from immunoSEQ multiplex PCR; TCRdb's copy has only in-frame clones and leaves some out. The table lists 90,000 to 120,000 clones, approximately 59% of them singletons, with 20% to 25% in the top ten. Material: CD8+ T cells sorted from blood. The chain uses TRBV29-1 and TRBJ1-1; 7 bases are a match to TRBD1. This TCR came from a human donor in good health. The CDR3 region is CSVDLRGVDTEAFF. CDR3 bases: TGCAGCGTTGACCTCAGGGGGGTGGACACTGAAGCTTTCTTT.